Shown below are 25 T cell receptor beta chains from a single sample sequenced in a study of cytomegalovirus exposure and HLA in healthy donors. This PCR relied on a set of 60 Vbeta primers and 13 Jbeta primers. TCRdb's table, derived via immunoSEQ multiplex PCR, lists solely in-frame clones and lacks some. The table includes 250,000 to 350,000 clones, roughly 89% detected once. Sequencing was carried out using PBMCs. These receptors were obtained from a woman under 30 in good health and CMV-seronegative.

This chain connects TRBV7-6 to TRBJ2-2; a possible D gene is TRBD1 (6 bases). Germline values: CDR1 SGHVS, CDR2 FNYEAQ. Deletions cut 5 bases from V and 1 base from J, with 14 bases between. The CDR3 sequence is 16 residues long. CDR3 protein: CASSPYPTGNTGELFF. CDR3 DNA: TGTGCCAGCAGCCCCTACCCGACAGGGAACACCGGGGAGCTGTTTTTT.

This chain links TRBV2 with TRBJ1-3; D gene unclear. CDR1 is SNHLY and CDR2 is FYNNEI in the germline V gene. The ends were cut back, 3 bases at V and 0 bases at J, with 6 bases in the middle. The CDR3 length is 14 residues. CDR3 sequence: CASSDRISGNTIYF. CDR3 nucleotide sequence: TGTGCCAGCAGTGACAGGATCTCTGGAAACACCATATATTTT.

This clone was seen only a few times. The chain uses TRBV18 and TRBJ1-6, with D unclear. V was trimmed by 2 bases and J by 7 bases, leaving 15 bases between them. This CDR3 is 16 amino acids long. From germline, CDR1 is KGHSH and CDR2 LQKENI. This CDR3 is CASSPMQVQENSPLHF. As DNA, the CDR3 is TGTGCCAGCTCACCAATGCAGGTTCAGGAAAATTCACCCCTCCACTTT. Full variable domain (missing parts from reference TRBV18 and TRBJ1-6): NAGVMQNPRHLVRRRGQEARLRCSPMKGHSHVYWYRQLPEEGLKFMVYLQKENIIDESGMPKERFSAEFPKEGPSILRIQQVVRGDSAAYFCASSPMQVQENSPLHFGNGTRLTVT.

The V call is TRBV10-3, the J call TRBJ1-2, with D tentatively TRBD1 (5 bases). The germline CDR1 and CDR2 sequences are ENHRY and SYGVKD. Trimming shortened V by 0 bases and J by 5 bases, and 10 bases separated the two germline ends. CDR3 size: 14 residues. The CDR3 DNA reads TGTGCCATCAGTGAGTCTAACAGGTTATATGGCTACACCTTC. It is translated as CAISESNRLYGYTF.

V is TRBV19 and J is TRBJ1-4; 10 bases align to TRBD1. The CDR3 sequence is 17 residues long. J was trimmed by 5 bases and V by 5 bases; bases with no gene match: 11. Germline loops: CDR1 LNHDA, CDR2 SQIVND (reference sequence). The CDR3 region is CASSSDRGRETNEKLFF. Written as DNA, the CDR3 is TGTGCCAGTAGTTCTGACAGGGGGCGCGAGACGAATGAAAAACTGTTTTTT. The complete variable domain, with remaining parts taken from reference TRBV19 and TRBJ1-4, reads DGGITQSPKYLFRKEGQNVTLSCEQNLNHDAMYWYRQDPGQGLRLIYYSQIVNDFQKGDIAEGYSVSREKKESFPLTVTSAQKNPTAFYLCASSSDRGRETNEKLFFGSGTQLSVL.

The chain has TRBV6-5 and TRBJ1-1; 8 positions agree with TRBD1. V lost 6 bases, J lost 4 bases, and 10 bases stayed unmatched. From germline, CDR1 is MNHEY and CDR2 SVGAGI. The CDR3 sequence is 15 residues long. CDR3 bases: TGTGCCAGCAGAGGTCAGGGGGCCGGGAGCACTGAAGCTTTCTTT. Translation: CASRGQGAGSTEAFF.

The genes are TRBV29-1 and TRBJ1-6; D unresolved. CDR3 length: 13 residues. V lost 6 bases, J lost 5 bases, and 11 bases lay in between. Germline CDR1 SQVTM, CDR2 ANQGSEA. This CDR3 is CSVLFSHNSPLHF. The DNA of the CDR3 is TGCAGCGTGTTGTTCTCTCATAATTCACCCCTCCACTTT.

The table lists this clone with a count of one. The chain uses TRBV11-2 and TRBJ1-1; D is unclear. CDR3 length: 15 amino acids. In germline, CDR1 is SGHAT, CDR2 FQNNGV. V was trimmed by 2 bases and J by 4 bases, leaving 14 bases between them. CDR3: CASSLSGMGSTEAFF. DNA of the CDR3: TGTGCCAGCAGCTTATCGGGTATGGGGAGCACTGAAGCTTTCTTT.

The genes are TRBV15 and TRBJ1-1; possibly TRBD1 for D (5 bases). The CDR3 sequence is 14 residues long. CDR1 is LNHNV and CDR2 is YYDKDF in the germline V gene (reference sequence). V was cut by 4 bases and J by 0 bases, with 9 bases left in between. The CDR3 DNA reads as TGTGCCACCAGCAAAAACAGGCTGAACACTGAAGCTTTCTTT. It is translated as CATSKNRLNTEAFF.

The rearrangement uses TRBV14 and TRBJ2-1; 10 bases are a match to TRBD1. J was trimmed by 4 bases and V by 4 bases; bases with no gene match: 10. Germline CDR1 SGHDN, CDR2 FVKESK. This CDR3 comprises 17 residues. Here the CDR3 DNA reads TGTGCCAGCAGCCGCCGGTTGGGGACAGGGGCATACAATGAGCAGTTCTTC. Translation gives CASSRRLGTGAYNEQFF.

V is TRBV5-6 and J is TRBJ1-2; D gene ambiguous. V lost 0 bases to trimming and J lost 4 bases, with 7 bases between them. The CDR3 contains 13 residues. From germline, CDR1 is SGHDT and CDR2 YYEEEE. In DNA form, the CDR3 reads TGTGCCAGCAGCTTGGACCCGCGCTATGGCTACACCTTC. This translates into CASSLDPRYGYTF.

This clone appeared a single time. CDR3 loop: CASSNRLAGGETQYF. As DNA, the CDR3 is TGCGCCAGCAGCAACCGACTAGCGGGGGGGGAGACCCAGTACTTC. The V call is TRBV5-1, the J call TRBJ2-5, with 14 bases fitting TRBD2. CDR3 length: 15 residues. Per germline, CDR1 SGHRS and CDR2 YFSETQ. J was trimmed by 5 bases and V by 4 bases; bases with no gene match: 4.

The chain joins TRBV5-1 to TRBJ2-1; D may be TRBD1 (6 bases). The CDR3 extends over 16 amino acids. Trimming stripped 3 bases from V and 4 bases from J, with 17 bases between. Germline loops: CDR1 SGHRS, CDR2 YFSETQ. The CDR3 sequence: CASSSTLQGSYNEQFF. Written as DNA, the CDR3 is TGCGCCAGCAGCTCGACTTTACAGGGATCATACAATGAGCAGTTCTTC.

This chain links TRBV18 with TRBJ1-4, with TRBD1 as a possible D gene (5 bases). The CDR3 spans 15 residues. Germline V lookup: CDR1 KGHSH, CDR2 LQKENI. Trimming removed 3 bases from V and 4 bases from J, with 12 bases in between. This CDR3 reads CASSPQGLFNEKLFF. The CDR3 DNA reads as TGTGCCAGCTCACCTCAGGGACTCTTTAATGAAAAACTGTTTTTT.

This chain joins TRBV9 and TRBJ1-2; no definite D call. The V and J ends lost 4 bases and 2 bases respectively, with 12 bases between them. CDR1 SGDLS and CDR2 YYNGEE come from the germline V gene. This CDR3 region has 14 residues. CDR3 region: CASSPETRNYGYTF. The CDR3 DNA sequence: TGTGCCAGCAGCCCGGAGACGAGGAACTATGGCTACACCTTC.

This sequence joins TRBV5-6 and TRBJ1-1, with 7 bases that match TRBD1. Germline CDR1 reads SGHDT; CDR2 reads YYEEEE. CDR3 length: 16 amino acids. V was pared by 3 bases and J by 4 bases, with 12 bases of the junction left unmatched. CDR3 residues: CASSSVGQGVFTEAFF. The CDR3 coding sequence is TGTGCCAGCAGCTCGGTTGGGCAGGGGGTTTTCACTGAAGCTTTCTTT.

J is TRBJ1-1 and V is TRBV9; D call uncertain. The germline V gene encodes CDR1 SGDLS and CDR2 YYNGEE. The CDR3 spans 15 residues. Trimming removed 0 bases from V and 3 bases from J, with 12 bases in between. Written as DNA, the CDR3 is TGTGCCAGCAGCGTAGAGTTATTTGCGGACACTGAAGCTTTCTTT. It encodes CASSVELFADTEAFF.

CDR3 in DNA: TGTGCCTGCCGACAGGGGGCCTTCTCTGGGGCCAACGTCCTGACTTTC. Its translation is CACRQGAFSGANVLTF. The chain couples TRBV6-6 to TRBJ2-6; 10 bases map to TRBD1. The length of the CDR3 is 16 residues. Germline values: CDR1 MNHNY, CDR2 SVGAGI (reference sequence). Trimming took 11 bases from V and 0 from J; bases not matched to a gene: 7.

This rearrangement joins TRBV6-5 to TRBJ1-2, with 7 bases lining up with TRBD1. This CDR3 has 11 residues. Germline CDR1 reads MNHEY; CDR2 reads SVGAGI. The trim removed 10 bases at V and 8 bases at J, leaving 7 bases unmatched. The CDR3 nucleotides read TGTGCCACTGAACAGGGGACGGGCTACACCTTC. Its translation: CATEQGTGYTF.

V is TRBV9 and J is TRBJ2-4, with 11 bases fitting TRBD2. The CDR3 sequence is 17 residues long. The V gene end was trimmed by 0 bases and the J gene end by 8 bases; junction bases not matched to a gene: 10. Looked up from germline, CDR1 is SGDLS and CDR2 is YYNGEE. CDR3 protein: CASSVGLSGGAGHIQYF. Written as DNA, the CDR3 is TGTGCCAGCAGCGTAGGCCTTAGCGGGGGGGCGGGTCACATTCAGTACTTC.

This chain connects TRBV2 to TRBJ1-6; D is possibly TRBD1 (5 bases). CDR3 length: 11 residues. CDR1 is SNHLY, CDR2 FYNNEI, per germline. Trimming took off 6 bases at V and 16 bases at J, with 13 bases between the two ends. CDR3 protein: CASSDSHRLHF. The CDR3 nucleotides read TGTGCCAGCAGCGACAGCCATAGGCTCCACTTT.

The rearrangement uses TRBV7-2 and TRBJ2-1, with 9 bases identical to TRBD2. CDR3 length equals 17 residues. Trimming cost V 5 bases and J 6 bases; bases outside gene matches: 14. Per the germline V gene, CDR1 is SGHTA and CDR2 is FQGNSA. The CDR3 DNA is TGTGCCAGCAGCCCCCGAGGCGGGGGGGGGTTGGTCAATGAGCAGTTCTTC. Its protein is CASSPRGGGGLVNEQFF.

The chain links TRBV6-1 to TRBJ1-2, with 8 bases fitting TRBD1. The CDR3 is 16 residues long. V dropped 1 base and J dropped 8; count of bases not matched to a gene: 12. Germline CDR1 MNHNS, CDR2 SASEGT. CDR3 loop: CASSEGREQGAEGYTF. For the CDR3, the DNA is TGTGCCAGCAGTGAAGGCCGAGAGCAGGGGGCGGAAGGCTACACCTTC.

This clone was recorded once. The rearrangement joins TRBV30 to TRBJ2-5; TRBD2 agrees at 9 bases. The J call could be wrong; TRBJ2-7 is a better fit for the DNA end. The CDR3 spans 14 residues. Germline CDR1 and CDR2: GTSNPN and SVGIG (reference sequence). CDR3 loop: CAWSVGLATYEQYF. Written as DNA, the CDR3 is TGTGCCTGGAGTGTAGGACTAGCGACCTACGAGCAGTACTTC.

As regards this clone: A read error may account for a junction end that differs from germline. The CDR3 spells CSSSQDRLGVKNIQYF. In DNA, the CDR3 is TGTTCCAGCAGCCAGGACAGGCTGGGGGTCAAAAACATTCAGTACTTC. V usage is TRBV7-9 and J usage is TRBJ2-4, with 7 bases aligning to TRBD1. CDR1 and CDR2 (germline): SEHNR, FQNEAQ (reference sequence). There are 16 residues in the CDR3.